This T cell receptor (beta chain) was identified during a study of cytomegalovirus exposure and HLA in healthy donors. The wider study: The study's early data release held about 85 million unique TCRs from HLA-typed donors. Study results and caveats: Further analysis was carried out later, and it showed several of the most significant clusters appearing linked to common viral pathogens. The analysis excluded some indistinguishable V segments, including TRBV6-2 and TRBV6-3. A previous analysis found most TCR beta V segments productive roughly 90% or roughly 30% of the time.

The PCR employed 60 Vbeta primers together with 13 Jbeta primers. Data came from immunoSEQ multiplex PCR; TCRdb stores just in-frame clones and leaves some out. The table records some 95,000 clones, about 69% of them present only once. Trimming pared 3 bases from V and 4 bases from J, leaving 12 bases between. CDR1 MNHNS and CDR2 SASEGT come from the germline V gene. The CDR3 totals 15 residues. Note on this clone: Its antigen is unknown.

Sequences were obtained from PBMCs. The chain joins TRBV6-1 to TRBJ1-4; TRBD1 might be the D (6 bases). The source is a woman in her late teens or twenties in good health and CMV-seropositive. The CDR3 here is CASSDNRAFNEKLFF. The CDR3 DNA reads as TGTGCCAGCAGTGACAACAGGGCTTTTAATGAAAAACTGTTTTTT.